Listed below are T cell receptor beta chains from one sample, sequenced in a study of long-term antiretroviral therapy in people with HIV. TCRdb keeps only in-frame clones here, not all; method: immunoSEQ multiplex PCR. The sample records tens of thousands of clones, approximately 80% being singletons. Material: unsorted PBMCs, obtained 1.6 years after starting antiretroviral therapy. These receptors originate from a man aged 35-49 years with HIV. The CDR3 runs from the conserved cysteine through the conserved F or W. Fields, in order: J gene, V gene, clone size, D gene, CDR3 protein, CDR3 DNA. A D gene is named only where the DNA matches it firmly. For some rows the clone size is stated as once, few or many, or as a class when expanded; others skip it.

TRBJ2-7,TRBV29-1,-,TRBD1,CSVEEGETGDTYEQYF,TGCAGCGTTGAAGAAGGGGAGACAGGGGACACCTACGAGCAGTACTTC
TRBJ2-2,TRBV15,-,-,CATSRDGQGDTGELFF,TGTGCCACCAGCAGAGATGGGCAGGGCGACACCGGGGAGCTGTTTTTT
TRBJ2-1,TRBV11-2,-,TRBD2,CASSLAAGGPRNEQFF,TGTGCCAGCAGCTTAGCAGCGGGAGGGCCTCGGAATGAGCAGTTCTTC
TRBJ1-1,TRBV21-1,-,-,CASSTARQATNTEAFF,TGTGCCAGCAGCACTGCGCGGCAGGCAACTAACACTGAAGCTTTCTTT
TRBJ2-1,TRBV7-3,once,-,CASSLKGEDEQFF,TGTGCCAGCAGCTTAAAGGGTGAGGATGAGCAGTTCTTC
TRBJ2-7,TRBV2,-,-,CASSEQVGYEQYF,TGTGCCAGCAGTGAACAGGTTGGGTACGAGCAGTACTTC
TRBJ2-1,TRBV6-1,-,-,CASSPFGTPSHEQFF,TGTGCCAGCAGTCCTTTCGGGACTCCTTCCCATGAGCAGTTCTTC
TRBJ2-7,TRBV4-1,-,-,CASSQLVAYEQYF,TGCGCCAGCAGCCAATTAGTAGCCTACGAGCAGTACTTC
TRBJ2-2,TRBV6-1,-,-,CASSEWTENTGELFF,TGTGCCAGCAGTGAATGGACAGAGAACACCGGGGAGCTGTTTTTT
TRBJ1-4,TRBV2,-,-,CASSPLSGLSLGEKLFF,TGTGCCAGCAGCCCACTTTCGGGACTTTCCCTGGGTGAAAAACTGTTTTTT
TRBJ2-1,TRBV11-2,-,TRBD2,CASSLSGTSYNEQFF,TGTGCCAGCAGCTTAAGCGGGACGTCCTACAATGAGCAGTTCTTC
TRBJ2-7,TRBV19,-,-,CASSIGGSYEQYF,TGTGCCAGTAGTATAGGGGGCTCCTACGAGCAGTACTTC
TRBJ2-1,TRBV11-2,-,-,CASSRDGNNEQFF,TGTGCCAGCAGCCGAGACGGTAACAATGAGCAGTTCTTC
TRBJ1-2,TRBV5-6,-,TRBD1,CASSSDRGGYGYTF,TGTGCCAGCAGCTCAGACAGGGGCGGCTATGGCTACACCTTC
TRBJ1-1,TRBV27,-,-,CASNSGTANTEAFF,TGTGCCAGCAATTCCGGGACTGCGAACACTGAAGCTTTCTTT
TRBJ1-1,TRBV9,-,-,CASNLGGATEAFF,TGTGCCAGCAACCTAGGGGGGGCCACTGAAGCTTTCTTT
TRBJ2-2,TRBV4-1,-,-,CASSQVTEYNTGELFF,TGCGCCAGCAGCCAAGTAACAGAATATAACACCGGGGAGCTGTTTTTT
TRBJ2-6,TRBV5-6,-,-,CASRSSGANVLTF,TGTGCCAGCAGGAGCTCTGGGGCCAACGTCCTGACTTTC
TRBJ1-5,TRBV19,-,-,CASSFGLGRLHDSNQPQHF,TGTGCCAGTAGTTTCGGGCTGGGCAGATTACACGATAGCAATCAGCCCCAGCATTTT
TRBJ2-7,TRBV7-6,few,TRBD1,CASSPGTGGFGSYEQYF,TGTGCCAGCAGCCCCGGGACAGGGGGATTCGGATCCTACGAGCAGTACTTC
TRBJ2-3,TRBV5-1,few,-,CASSWSIGSSTTDTQYF,TGCGCCAGCAGCTGGAGTATTGGTAGCAGCACCACAGATACGCAGTATTTT
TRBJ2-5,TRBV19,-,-,CASSPSLASQETQYF,TGTGCCAGTAGTCCATCTCTAGCGAGCCAAGAGACCCAGTACTTC
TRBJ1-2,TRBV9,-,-,CASSVEGGVAGYTF,TGTGCCAGCAGCGTAGAAGGAGGCGTGGCGGGCTACACCTTC
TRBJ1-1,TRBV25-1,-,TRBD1,CASLDRANTEAFF,TGTGCCAGCCTAGACAGGGCGAACACTGAAGCTTTCTTT
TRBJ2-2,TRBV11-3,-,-,CASSSQENTGELFF,TGTGCCAGCAGCTCACAGGAGAACACCGGGGAGCTGTTTTTT
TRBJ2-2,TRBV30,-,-,CAWRRGTNTGELFF,TGTGCCTGGAGAAGGGGGACGAACACCGGGGAGCTGTTTTTT
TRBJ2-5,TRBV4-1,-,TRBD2,CASSQDPRGTSDQETQYF,TGCGCCAGCAGCCAAGACCCGAGGGGGACTAGCGACCAAGAGACCCAGTACTTC
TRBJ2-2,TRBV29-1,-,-,CSVLSGQNTGELFF,TGCAGCGTTCTATCGGGACAGAACACCGGGGAGCTGTTTTTT
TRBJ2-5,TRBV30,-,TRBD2,CAWSPGAGEETQYF,TGTGCCTGGAGTCCCGGGGCGGGAGAGGAGACCCAGTACTTC
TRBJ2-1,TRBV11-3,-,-,CASRQGGQPYNEQFF,TGTGCCAGCAGGCAGGGGGGACAGCCCTACAATGAGCAGTTCTTC
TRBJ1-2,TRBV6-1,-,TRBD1,CASKPGGENYGYTF,TGTGCCAGCAAGCCAGGGGGAGAAAACTATGGCTACACCTTC
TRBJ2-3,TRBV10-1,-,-,CASSVRGADTQYF,TGCGCCAGCAGTGTACGAGGGGCGGATACGCAGTATTTT
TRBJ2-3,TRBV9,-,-,CASSASGTQLGDTQYF,TGTGCCAGCAGCGCCTCCGGGACCCAACTTGGAGATACGCAGTATTTT
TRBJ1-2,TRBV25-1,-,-,CASSGNYGYTF,TGTGCCAGCAGCGGAAACTATGGCTACACCTTC
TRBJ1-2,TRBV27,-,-,CASSLTGPYGYTF,TGTGCCAGCAGTTTGACAGGACCCTATGGCTACACCTTC
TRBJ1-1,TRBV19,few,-,CASSGGRVEAFF,TGTGCCAGTAGCGGGGGTAGAGTTGAAGCTTTCTTT
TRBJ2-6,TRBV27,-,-,CASTHPGANVLTF,TGTGCCAGCACCCATCCTGGGGCCAACGTCCTGACTTTC
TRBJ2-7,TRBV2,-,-,CASVLDGGSSYEQYF,TGTGCCAGCGTATTAGACGGTGGGAGCTCCTACGAGCAGTACTTC
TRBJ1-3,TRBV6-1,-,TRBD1,CASSELQGGVGNTIYF,TGTGCCAGCAGTGAATTGCAGGGGGGCGTAGGAAACACCATATATTTT
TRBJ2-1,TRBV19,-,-,CASSIAGIGPYNEQFF,TGTGCCAGTAGTATAGCTGGGATAGGGCCCTACAATGAGCAGTTCTTC
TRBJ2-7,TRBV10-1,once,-,CASNVGVGSSYEQYF,TGCGCCAGCAATGTCGGGGTGGGCAGCTCCTACGAGCAGTACTTC
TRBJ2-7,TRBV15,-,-,CATSREGGSSYEQYF,TGTGCCACCAGCAGAGAAGGTGGGAGCTCCTACGAGCAGTACTTC
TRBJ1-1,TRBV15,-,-,CATSRGIGSSTEAFF,TGTGCCACCAGCAGAGGGATCGGTAGTTCCACTGAAGCTTTCTTT
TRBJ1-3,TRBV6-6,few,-,CASSYSGNTIYF,TGTGCCAGCAGTTACTCCGGAAACACCATATATTTT
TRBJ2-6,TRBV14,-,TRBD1,CASSPGQGQAGANVLTF,TGTGCCAGCAGCCCAGGACAGGGCCAAGCTGGGGCCAACGTCCTGACTTTC
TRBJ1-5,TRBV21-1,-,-,CASSEHRGRTQHF,TGTGCCAGCAGCGAACACAGAGGCAGGACCCAGCATTTT
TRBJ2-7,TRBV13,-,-,CASSLTGGDEQYF,TGTGCCAGCAGCTTAACAGGGGGGGACGAGCAGTACTTC
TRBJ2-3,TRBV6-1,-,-,CASTPFWNPTDTQYF,TGTGCCAGCACCCCATTTTGGAACCCCACAGATACGCAGTATTTT
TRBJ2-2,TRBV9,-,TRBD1,CASSVGTGVTYTGELFF,TGTGCCAGCAGCGTCGGGACAGGGGTTACGTACACCGGGGAGCTGTTTTTT
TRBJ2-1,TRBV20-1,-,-,CSARLEEQFF,TGCAGTGCTAGACTGGAAGAGCAGTTCTTC